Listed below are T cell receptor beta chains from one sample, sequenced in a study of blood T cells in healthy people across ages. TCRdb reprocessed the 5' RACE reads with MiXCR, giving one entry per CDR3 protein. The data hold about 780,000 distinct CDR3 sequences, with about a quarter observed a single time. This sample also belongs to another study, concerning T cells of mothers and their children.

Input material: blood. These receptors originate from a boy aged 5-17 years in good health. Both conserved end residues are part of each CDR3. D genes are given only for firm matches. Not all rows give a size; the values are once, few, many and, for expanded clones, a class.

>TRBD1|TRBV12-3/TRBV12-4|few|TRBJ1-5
TGTGCCAGCAGCAGCGGACAGGCAAGCAATCAGCCCCAGCATTTT
CASSSGQASNQPQHF
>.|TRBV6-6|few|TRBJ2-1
TGTGCCAGCAGTCCGGGGGACCCACCACACAATGAGCAGTTCTTC
CASSPGDPPHNEQFF
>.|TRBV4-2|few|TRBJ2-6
TGTGCCAGCAGCCAAGATCGAGGGTCTGGGGCCAACGTCCTGACTTTC
CASSQDRGSGANVLTF
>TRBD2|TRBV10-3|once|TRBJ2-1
TGTGCCATCAGTGATTGGAGCGGGGGGGCCTTAGATGAGCAGTTCTTC
CAISDWSGGALDEQFF
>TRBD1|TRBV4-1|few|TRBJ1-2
TGCGCCAGCAGCCAGCCGGGACAGGGACGAAACTATGGCTACACCTTC
CASSQPGQGRNYGYTF
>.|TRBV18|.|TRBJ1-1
TGTGCCAGCTCACCACCGGGAGGGACACTCATGAACACTGAAGCTTTCTTT
CASSPPGGTLMNTEAFF
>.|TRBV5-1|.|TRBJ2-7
TGCGCCAGCAGCTTCGAGACAGCAGTCTACGAGCAGTACTTC
CASSFETAVYEQYF
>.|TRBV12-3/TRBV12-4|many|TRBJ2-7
TGTGCCAGCAGTTTAAACGAGCAGTACTTC
CASSLNEQYF
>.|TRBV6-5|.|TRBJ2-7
TGTGCCAGCAGTTATCTCAGGGCGATCTCCTACGAGCAGTACTTC
CASSYLRAISYEQYF
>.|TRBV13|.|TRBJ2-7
TGTGCCAGCAGCTTAGGGGGAGCGGCAGGGTACACCTACGAGCAGTACTTC
CASSLGGAAGYTYEQYF
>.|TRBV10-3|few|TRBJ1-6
TGTGCCATCGGGCCCAATTCACCCCTCCACTTT
CAIGPNSPLHF
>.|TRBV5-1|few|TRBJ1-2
TGCGCCAGCAGCTCCCCCGGGACCGGACTTTGGTTTGGCTACACCTTC
CASSSPGTGLWFGYTF
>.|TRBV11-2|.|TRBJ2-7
TGTGCCAGCAGCTTAGCCTGGTCTGACGAGCAGTACTTC
CASSLAWSDEQYF
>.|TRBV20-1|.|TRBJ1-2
TGCAGTATTCCGGACAGTTCTAACTATGGCTACACCTTC
CSIPDSSNYGYTF
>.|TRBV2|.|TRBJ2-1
TGTGCCAGCAGTGGGACCCACTCCTACAATGAGCAGTTCTTC
CASSGTHSYNEQFF
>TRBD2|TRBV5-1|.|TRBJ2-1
TGCGCCAGCAGCTTGACGGCTAGCGGGGGGGATGAGCAGTTCTTC
CASSLTASGGDEQFF
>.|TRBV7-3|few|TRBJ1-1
TGTGCCAGCAGCTTACACCTAGGGGAGGACACTGAAGCTTTCTTT
CASSLHLGEDTEAFF
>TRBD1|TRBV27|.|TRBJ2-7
TGTGCCAGCAGTCCCGGGACAGGGTTAGGCGAGCAGTACTTC
CASSPGTGLGEQYF
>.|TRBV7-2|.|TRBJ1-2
TGTGCCAGCAGCTTAGCGGTCAACCCAAACTATGGCTACACCTTC
CASSLAVNPNYGYTF
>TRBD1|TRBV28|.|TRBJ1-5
TGTGCCAGCAGTTTAACGGGACAGGGGGTCAGCAATCAGCCCCAGCATTTT
CASSLTGQGVSNQPQHF
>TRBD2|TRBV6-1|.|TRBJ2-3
TGTGCCAGCAGCCGCTCTGTAGCGGGGGCCGACACAGATACGCAGTATTTT
CASSRSVAGADTDTQYF
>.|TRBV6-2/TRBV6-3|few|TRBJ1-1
TGTGCCAGCAGTTACAGGTGGGACACTGAAGCTTTCTTT
CASSYRWDTEAFF
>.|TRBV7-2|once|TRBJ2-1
TGTGCCAGCAGCTTTGGGCTAGCGTATGAGCAGTTCTTC
CASSFGLAYEQFF
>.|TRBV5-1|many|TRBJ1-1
TGTGCCAGCAGCTTGAGGCAGGGGAACACTGAAGCTTTCTTT
CASSLRQGNTEAFF